The 16 T cell receptor beta chains presented below share a single source sample, sequenced in a study of PD-L1 blockade in urothelial cancer. Data came from immunoSEQ multiplex PCR; TCRdb stores just in-frame clones and leaves some out. The table shows about 91,000 clones, with roughly 83% occurring only once. The time point: peripheral blood 6 weeks after treatment start. The starting material was PBMCs, obtained around atezolizumab (anti-PD-L1) treatment. These receptors were taken from a man between 65 and 85 years old with urothelial cancer.

V usage is TRBV19 and J usage is TRBJ2-2, with TRBD2 identical over 13 bases. This CDR3 comprises 19 residues. Germline CDR1 is LNHDA and CDR2 is SQIVND (reference sequence). Trimming cost V 0 bases and J 5 bases; bases outside gene matches: 9. DNA of the CDR3: TGTGCCAGTAGTATAGATCCTGGACTAGCGGGAGTTTATACCGGGGAGCTGTTTTTT. This gives the protein CASSIDPGLAGVYTGELFF.

V and J are TRBV18 and TRBJ2-1; a weak D match, TRBD2 (7 bases). CDR1 is KGHSH and CDR2 is LQKENI in the germline V gene. This CDR3 is 17 amino acids long. V lost 4 bases, J lost 5 bases, and 21 bases lay in between. Here the CDR3 DNA reads TGTGCCAGCTCACGGACCGGGGGGCGGACAAGCGACAATGAGCAGTTCTTC. Translation: CASSRTGGRTSDNEQFF. Filled out from reference TRBV18 and TRBJ2-1, the complete variable domain reads NAGVMQNPRHLVRRRGQEARLRCSPMKGHSHVYWYRQLPEEGLKFMVYLQKENIIDESGMPKERFSAEFPKEGPSILRIQQVVRGDSAAYFCASSRTGGRTSDNEQFFGPGTRLTVL.

This clone was found once. V is TRBV5-4 and J is TRBJ2-5; 7 bases are shared with TRBD1. This CDR3 has 12 amino acids. V lost 6 bases and J lost 5; bases outside the gene matches: 4. Germline V CDR1 and CDR2: SGHNT, YYREEE (reference sequence). The CDR3 bases are TGTGCCAGCAACGACAGGGAGGAGACCCAGTACTTC. The encoded protein is CASNDREETQYF.

The rearrangement links TRBV7-9 to TRBJ2-2, with 10 nucleotides matching TRBD2. Germline CDR1 reads SEHNR; CDR2 reads FQNEAQ (reference sequence). The CDR3 loop spans 18 amino acids. V was clipped by 1 base and J by 4 bases; unmatched bases: 9. In DNA, the CDR3 is TGTGCCAGCAGCTTAGTTAAGTTTCTAGCGGGAGCCACCGGGGAGCTGTTTTTT. It yields the protein CASSLVKFLAGATGELFF.

The CDR3 loop reads CASSYNYIYGYTF. The DNA for the CDR3 is TGTGCCAGCAGTTACAATTACATCTATGGCTACACCTTC. The genes are TRBV6-5 and TRBJ1-2; unclear D gene. The CDR3 is made up of 13 amino acids. V dropped 2 bases and J dropped 4 bases, with 8 bases sitting between them. The germline V gene encodes CDR1 MNHEY and CDR2 SVGAGI.

The count of this clone is one. The chain uses TRBV6-1 and TRBJ2-3; 10 bases fit TRBD2. The junction had 9 bases not matched to a gene; V was cut back by 3 bases and J by 6 bases. Germline values: CDR1 MNHNS, CDR2 SASEGT. The CDR3 covers 16 residues. Written as DNA, the CDR3 is TGTGCCAGCAGTGATCATCCCAGCGGGGGGGCCGATACGCAGTATTTT. Translated, it gives CASSDHPSGGADTQYF.

Note on this clone: In the same sample, other DNA sequences code for this CDR3. The rearrangement links TRBV29-1 to TRBJ1-1; 7 nucleotides match TRBD1. V shed 6 bases, J shed 2 bases, and the junction held 3 bases outside the gene matches. The CDR3 is made up of 12 amino acids. Germline loops: CDR1 SQVTM, CDR2 ANQGSEA. The CDR3 loop is CSVGTVNTEAFF. In DNA form, the CDR3 reads TGCAGCGTCGGGACAGTTAACACTGAAGCTTTCTTT. The full variable domain, rest sourced from reference TRBV29-1 and TRBJ1-1, is SAVISQKPSRDICQRGTSLTIQCQVDSQVTMMFWYRQQPGQSLTLIATANQGSEATYESGFVIDKFPISRPNLTFSTLTVSNMSPEDSSIYLCSVGTVNTEAFFGQGTRLTVV.

The chain employs TRBV19 and TRBJ2-1; the match to TRBD2 covers 7 bases. The CDR3 contains 15 residues. J lost 0 bases, V lost 3 bases, and 2 bases had no gene match. Germline V gene data show CDR1 as LNHDA and CDR2 as SQIVND (reference sequence). The CDR3 loop reads CASSIERGSYNEQFF. CDR3 nucleotides: TGTGCCAGTAGTATCGAGCGGGGCTCCTACAATGAGCAGTTCTTC. The variable domain in full, with the rest retrieved from reference TRBV19 and TRBJ2-1, is DGGITQSPKYLFRKEGQNVTLSCEQNLNHDAMYWYRQDPGQGLRLIYYSQIVNDFQKGDIAEGYSVSREKKESFPLTVTSAQKNPTAFYLCASSIERGSYNEQFFGPGTRLTVL.

V and J are TRBV2 and TRBJ2-5; 9 bases are a match to TRBD1. This CDR3 has 16 amino acids. CDR1 is SNHLY and CDR2 is FYNNEI in the germline V gene. V lost 3 bases and J lost 4; bases outside the gene matches: 9. CDR3 DNA: TGTGCCAGCAGTGAGCTAGGACAGGGGTTGTCAGAGACCCAGTACTTC. Translated, it gives CASSELGQGLSETQYF.

This sequence joins TRBV11-1 and TRBJ2-5; the D gene is possibly TRBD1 (5 bases). Deletions cut 1 base from V and 6 bases from J, with 12 bases between. CDR1 and CDR2 (germline): SGHAT, FQDESV (reference sequence). The CDR3 spans 14 residues. The CDR3 region has the DNA TGTGCCAGCAGCTTAGGAGCAGGGCAGCAGACCCAGTACTTC. Amino acids: CASSLGAGQQTQYF.

This chain uses TRBV4-3 with TRBJ2-1; a weak D match, TRBD2 (6 bases). V was pared by 4 bases and J by 0 bases, with 10 bases between. Germline CDR1 LGHNA, CDR2 YSLEER. The CDR3 sequence is 15 residues long. The CDR3 loop reads CASSPPGSSYNEQFF. CDR3 sequence (DNA): TGCGCCAGCAGCCCACCCGGGAGCTCCTACAATGAGCAGTTCTTC.

The CDR3 sequence is CASIILDRAAEAFF. DNA for the CDR3: TGTGCCAGCATTATACTGGACAGGGCGGCTGAAGCTTTCTTT. The chain recombines TRBV6-1 with TRBJ1-1, with 8 bases that match TRBD1. Germline loops: CDR1 MNHNS, CDR2 SASEGT. The ends lost 7 bases at V and 6 bases at J; junction bases unmatched: 10. The length of the CDR3 is 14 residues.

The table lists this clone with a few counts. The rearrangement uses TRBV7-9 and TRBJ1-4; D not resolved. CDR3 size: 12 residues. Looked up from germline, CDR1 is SEHNR and CDR2 is FQNEAQ (reference sequence). Trimming removed 5 bases from V and 4 bases from J, with 5 bases in between. The CDR3 DNA reads as TGTGCCAGCAGCCCAAATAATGAAAAACTGTTTTTT. Translating gives CASSPNNEKLFF.

The V call is TRBV7-2, the J call TRBJ2-3; possible D gene TRBD2, 6 bases. The V end was cut by 1 base, the J end by 1 base, with 12 bases between. Germline V lookup: CDR1 SGHTA, CDR2 FQGNSA. The CDR3 is 16 amino acids. The CDR3 DNA follows: TGTGCCAGCAGCTTAGAAGGGGACTTGGGCACAGATACGCAGTATTTT. Its protein product is CASSLEGDLGTDTQYF. The entire variable domain, with the rest obtained from reference TRBV7-2 and TRBJ2-3, is as follows: GAGVSQSPSNKVTEKGKDVELRCDPISGHTALYWYRQSLGQGLEFLIYFQGNSAPDKSGLPSDRFSAERTGGSVSTLTIQRTQQEDSAVYLCASSLEGDLGTDTQYFGPGTRLTVL.

J is TRBJ2-2 and V is TRBV9; 7 bases are a match to TRBD2. Unmatched junction bases numbered 5, after V lost 0 bases and J lost 6 bases. This CDR3 has 15 residues. Germline CDR1 is SGDLS and CDR2 is YYNGEE. The CDR3 loop is CASSVGPREAGELFF. CDR3 coding DNA: TGTGCCAGCAGCGTAGGGCCACGGGAGGCCGGGGAGCTGTTTTTT. Using reference TRBV9 and TRBJ2-2 for the parts outside the CDR3, the full variable domain is DSGVTQTPKHLITATGQRVTLRCSPRSGDLSVYWYQQSLDQGLQFLIQYYNGEERAKGNILERFSAQQFPDLHSELNLSSLELGDSALYFCASSVGPREAGELFFGEGSRLTVL.

The V call is TRBV28, the J call TRBJ1-1, with 9 nucleotides matching TRBD1. The junction had 7 bases not matched to a gene; V was cut back by 6 bases and J by 2 bases. This CDR3 region has 15 residues. Germline V gene sequence: CDR1 MDHEN, CDR2 SYDVKM. The CDR3: CASSPRQGGNTEAFF. The CDR3 DNA follows: TGTGCCAGCAGCCCTCGACAGGGGGGAAACACTGAAGCTTTCTTT. Combining the CDR3 with reference TRBV28 and TRBJ1-1 gives the whole variable domain DVKVTQSSRYLVKRTGEKVFLECVQDMDHENMFWYRQDPGLGLRLIYFSYDVKMKEKGDIPEGYSVSREKKERFSLILESASTNQTSMYLCASSPRQGGNTEAFFGQGTRLTVV.